This T cell receptor beta chain originates from a study of cytomegalovirus exposure and HLA in healthy donors. Profiling relied on immunoSEQ multiplex PCR, and the TCRdb table lists in-frame clones only, not all of them. Among about 190,000 clones listed, more than 75% were seen once. About this clone itself: What it binds is unknown.

Germline-derived CDR1 and CDR2 are GTSNPN and SVGIG (reference sequence). Trimming took 8 bases from V and 2 from J, leaving 20 bases between them. The CDR3 sequence is 15 residues long. Regarding the study as a whole: Per published reports, the classifier diagnosed cytomegalovirus status with high specificity and sensitivity. The tendency of first-cohort TCR clusters to co-occur in the 120 or so validation repertoires emerged from a later analysis.

The receptor was derived from a man between 18 and 29 years old in good health and CMV-seropositive. The material sequenced was PBMCs. V is TRBV30 and J is TRBJ2-3; no clear D. CDR3 in amino acids: CAGDGNRLATDTQYF. The CDR3 nucleotides are TGTGCCGGCGACGGAAACCGATTAGCCACAGATACGCAGTATTTT.